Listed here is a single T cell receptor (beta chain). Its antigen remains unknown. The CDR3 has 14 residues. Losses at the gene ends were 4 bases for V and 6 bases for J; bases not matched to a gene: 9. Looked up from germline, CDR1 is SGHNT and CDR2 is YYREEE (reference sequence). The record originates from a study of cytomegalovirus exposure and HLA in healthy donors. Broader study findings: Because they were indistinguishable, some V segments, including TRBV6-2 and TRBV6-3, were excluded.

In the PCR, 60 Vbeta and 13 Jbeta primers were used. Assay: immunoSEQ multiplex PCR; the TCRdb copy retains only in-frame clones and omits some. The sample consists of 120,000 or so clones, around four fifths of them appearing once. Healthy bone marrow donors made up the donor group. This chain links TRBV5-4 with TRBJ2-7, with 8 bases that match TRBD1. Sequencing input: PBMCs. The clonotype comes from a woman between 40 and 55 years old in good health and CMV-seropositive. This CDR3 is CASSPRTGNSEQYF. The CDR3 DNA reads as TGTGCCAGCAGCCCCAGGACAGGGAATTCCGAGCAGTACTTC.